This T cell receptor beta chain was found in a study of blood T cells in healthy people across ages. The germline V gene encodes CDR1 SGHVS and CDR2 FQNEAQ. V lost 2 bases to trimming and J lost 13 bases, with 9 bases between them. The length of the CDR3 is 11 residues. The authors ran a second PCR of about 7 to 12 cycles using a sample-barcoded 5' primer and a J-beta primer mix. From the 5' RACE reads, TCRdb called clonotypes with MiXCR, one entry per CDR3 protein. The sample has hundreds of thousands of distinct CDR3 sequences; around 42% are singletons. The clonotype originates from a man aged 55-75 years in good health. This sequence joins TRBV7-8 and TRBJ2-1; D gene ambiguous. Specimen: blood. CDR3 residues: CASSLIEAQFF. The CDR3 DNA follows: TGTGCCAGCAGCTTAATAGAGGCCCAGTTCTTC. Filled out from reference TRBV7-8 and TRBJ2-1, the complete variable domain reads GAGVSQSPRYKVAKRGQDVALRCDPISGHVSLFWYQQALGQGPEFLTYFQNEAQLDKSGLPSDRFFAERPEGSVSTLKIQRTQQEDSAVYLCASSLIEAQFFGPGTRLTVL.